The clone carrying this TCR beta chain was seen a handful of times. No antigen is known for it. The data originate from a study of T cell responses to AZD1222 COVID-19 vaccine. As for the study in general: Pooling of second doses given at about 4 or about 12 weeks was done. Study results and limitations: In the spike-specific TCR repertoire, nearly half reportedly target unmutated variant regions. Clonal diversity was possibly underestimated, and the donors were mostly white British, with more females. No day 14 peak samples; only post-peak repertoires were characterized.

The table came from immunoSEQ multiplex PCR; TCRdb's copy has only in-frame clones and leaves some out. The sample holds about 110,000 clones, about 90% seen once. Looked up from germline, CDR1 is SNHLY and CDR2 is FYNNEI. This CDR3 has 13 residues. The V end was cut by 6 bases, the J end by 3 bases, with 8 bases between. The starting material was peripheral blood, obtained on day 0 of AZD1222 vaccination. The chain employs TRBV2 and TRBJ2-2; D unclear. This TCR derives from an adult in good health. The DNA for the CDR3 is TGTGCCAGCAGCAACGGACACACCGGGGAGCTGTTTTTT. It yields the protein CASSNGHTGELFF. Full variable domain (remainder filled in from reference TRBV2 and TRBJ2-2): EPEVTQTPSHQVTQMGQEVILRCVPISNHLYFYWYRQILGQKVEFLVSFYNNEISEKSEIFDDQFSVERPDGSNFTLKIRSTKLEDSAMYFCASSNGHTGELFFGEGSRLTVL.